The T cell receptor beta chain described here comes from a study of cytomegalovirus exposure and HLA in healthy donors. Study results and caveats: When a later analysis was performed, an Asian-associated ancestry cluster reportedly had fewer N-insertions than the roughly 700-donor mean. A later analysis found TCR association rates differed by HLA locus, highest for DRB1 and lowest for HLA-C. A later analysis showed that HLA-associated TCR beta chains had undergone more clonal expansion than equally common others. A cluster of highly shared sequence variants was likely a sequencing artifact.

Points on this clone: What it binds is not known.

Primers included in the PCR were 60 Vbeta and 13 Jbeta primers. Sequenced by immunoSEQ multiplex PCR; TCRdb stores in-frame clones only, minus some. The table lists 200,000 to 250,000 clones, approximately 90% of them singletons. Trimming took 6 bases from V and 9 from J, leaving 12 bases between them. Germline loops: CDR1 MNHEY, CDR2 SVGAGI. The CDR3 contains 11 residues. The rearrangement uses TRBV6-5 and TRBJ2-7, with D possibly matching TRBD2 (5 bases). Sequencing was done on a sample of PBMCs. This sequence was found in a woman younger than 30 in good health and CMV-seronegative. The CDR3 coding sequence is TGTGCCAGCAGGTCTCCCCGGGGGCAGTACTTC. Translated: CASRSPRGQYF.